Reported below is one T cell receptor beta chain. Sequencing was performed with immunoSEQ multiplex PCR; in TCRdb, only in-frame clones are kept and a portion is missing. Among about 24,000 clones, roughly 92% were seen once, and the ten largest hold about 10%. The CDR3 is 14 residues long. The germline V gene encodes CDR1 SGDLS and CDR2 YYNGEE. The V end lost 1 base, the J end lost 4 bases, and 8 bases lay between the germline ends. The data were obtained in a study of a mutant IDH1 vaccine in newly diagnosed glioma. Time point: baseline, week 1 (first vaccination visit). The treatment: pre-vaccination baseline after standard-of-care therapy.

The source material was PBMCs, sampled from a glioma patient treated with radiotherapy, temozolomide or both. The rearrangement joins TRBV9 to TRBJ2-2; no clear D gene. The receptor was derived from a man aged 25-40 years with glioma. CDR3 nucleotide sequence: TGTGCCAGCAGCGTATGGCAAAGCACCGGGGAGCTGTTTTTT. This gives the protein CASSVWQSTGELFF.